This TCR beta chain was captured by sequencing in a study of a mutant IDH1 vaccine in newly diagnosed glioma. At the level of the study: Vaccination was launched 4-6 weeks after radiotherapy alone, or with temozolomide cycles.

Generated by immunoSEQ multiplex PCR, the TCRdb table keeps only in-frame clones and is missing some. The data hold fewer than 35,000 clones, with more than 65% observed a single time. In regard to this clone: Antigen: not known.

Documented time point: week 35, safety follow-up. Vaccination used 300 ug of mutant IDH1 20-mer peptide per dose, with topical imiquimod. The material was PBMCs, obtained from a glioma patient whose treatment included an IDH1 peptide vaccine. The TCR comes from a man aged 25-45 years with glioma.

The CDR3 DNA reads as TGTGCCAGCAGCTTAGTGGGATATCCCCCCACTGAAGCTTTCTTT. Amino acids: CASSLVGYPPTEAFF. The chain is built from TRBV7-2 and TRBJ1-1; D unclear. The ends were cut back, 1 base at V and 4 bases at J, with 13 bases in the middle. The CDR3 contains 15 residues. Germline V CDR1 and CDR2: SGHTA, FQGNSA.